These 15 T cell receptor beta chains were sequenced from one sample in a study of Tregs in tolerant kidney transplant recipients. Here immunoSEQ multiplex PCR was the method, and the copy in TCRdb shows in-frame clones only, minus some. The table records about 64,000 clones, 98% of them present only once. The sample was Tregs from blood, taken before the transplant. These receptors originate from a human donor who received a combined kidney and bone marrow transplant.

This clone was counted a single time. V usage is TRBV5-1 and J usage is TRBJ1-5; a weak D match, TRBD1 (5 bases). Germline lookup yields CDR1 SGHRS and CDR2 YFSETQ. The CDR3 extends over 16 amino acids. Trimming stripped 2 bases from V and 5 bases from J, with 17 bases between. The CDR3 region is CASSFPGLKDHQPQHF. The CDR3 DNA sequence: TGCGCCAGCAGCTTTCCGGGACTAAAGGACCATCAGCCCCAGCATTTT.

The CDR3: CSVTPGTAQETQYF. DNA for the CDR3: TGCAGCGTGACGCCCGGGACAGCCCAAGAGACCCAGTACTTC. The chain has TRBV29-1 and TRBJ2-5, with 7 bases lining up with TRBD1. The CDR3 covers 14 residues. The V gene's germline CDR1 is SQVTM and CDR2 ANQGSEA. V trimming: 6 bases; J trimming: 1 base; junction bases outside the gene matches: 8.

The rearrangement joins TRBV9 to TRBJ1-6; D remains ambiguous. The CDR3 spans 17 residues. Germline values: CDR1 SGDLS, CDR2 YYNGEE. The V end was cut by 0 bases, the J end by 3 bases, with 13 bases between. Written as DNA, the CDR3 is TGTGCCAGCAGCGTAGCGATAAGCACCGACTATAATTCACCCCTCCACTTT. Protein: CASSVAISTDYNSPLHF. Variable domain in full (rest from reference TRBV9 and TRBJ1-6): DSGVTQTPKHLITATGQRVTLRCSPRSGDLSVYWYQQSLDQGLQFLIQYYNGEERAKGNILERFSAQQFPDLHSELNLSSLELGDSALYFCASSVAISTDYNSPLHFGNGTRLTVT.

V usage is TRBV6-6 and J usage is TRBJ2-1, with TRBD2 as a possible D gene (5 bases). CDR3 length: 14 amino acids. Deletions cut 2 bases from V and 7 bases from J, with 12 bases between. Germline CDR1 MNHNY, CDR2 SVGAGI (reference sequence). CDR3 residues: CASSYSGLRNEQFF. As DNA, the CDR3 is TGTGCCAGCAGTTACAGCGGACTCAGGAATGAGCAGTTCTTC.

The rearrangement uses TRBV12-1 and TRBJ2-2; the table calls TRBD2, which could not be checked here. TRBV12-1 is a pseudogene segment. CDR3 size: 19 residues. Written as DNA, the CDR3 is TGTGCCAGCAGCTTGGGACTAGCGGGAGGAACCTTGAACACCGGGGAGCTGTTTTTT. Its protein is CASSLGLAGGTLNTGELFF.

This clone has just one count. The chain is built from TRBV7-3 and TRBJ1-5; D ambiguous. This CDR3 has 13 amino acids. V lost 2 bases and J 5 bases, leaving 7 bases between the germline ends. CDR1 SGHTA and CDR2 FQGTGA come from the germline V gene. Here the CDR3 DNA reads TGTGCCAGCAGCTTACTCCCCGATCAGCCCCAGCATTTT. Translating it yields CASSLLPDQPQHF.

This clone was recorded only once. The DNA for the CDR3 is TGCGCCAGCAGCTTGGCCATGGGGGGTGAGCAGTTCTTC. Its translation is CASSLAMGGEQFF. The J gene is TRBJ2-1, the V gene TRBV5-1, with D perhaps TRBD2 (6 bases). The CDR3 spans 13 residues. The ends were cut back, 0 bases at V and 9 bases at J, with 10 bases in the middle. From germline, CDR1 is SGHRS and CDR2 YFSETQ.

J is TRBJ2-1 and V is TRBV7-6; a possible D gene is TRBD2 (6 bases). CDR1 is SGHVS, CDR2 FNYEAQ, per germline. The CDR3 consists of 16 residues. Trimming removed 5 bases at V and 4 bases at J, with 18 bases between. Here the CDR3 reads CASSRVYGTGYNEQFF. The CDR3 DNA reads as TGTGCCAGCAGCCGAGTATATGGGACTGGGTACAATGAGCAGTTCTTC.

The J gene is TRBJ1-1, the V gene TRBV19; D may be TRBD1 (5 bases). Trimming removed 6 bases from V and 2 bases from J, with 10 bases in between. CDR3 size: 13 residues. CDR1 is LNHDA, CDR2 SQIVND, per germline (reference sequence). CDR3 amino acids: CASRLTANTEAFF. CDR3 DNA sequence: TGTGCCAGTAGATTGACAGCAAACACTGAAGCTTTCTTT.

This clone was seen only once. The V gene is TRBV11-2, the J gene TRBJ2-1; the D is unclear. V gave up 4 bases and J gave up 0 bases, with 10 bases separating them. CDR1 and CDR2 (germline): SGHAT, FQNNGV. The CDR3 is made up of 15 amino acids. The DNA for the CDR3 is TGTGCCAGCAGCTCAGACCTAAGCTCCTACAATGAGCAGTTCTTC. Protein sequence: CASSSDLSSYNEQFF.

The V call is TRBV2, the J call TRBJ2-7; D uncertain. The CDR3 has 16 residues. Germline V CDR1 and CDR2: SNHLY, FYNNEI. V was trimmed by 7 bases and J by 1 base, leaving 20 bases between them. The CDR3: CASNTPGTLVSYEQYF. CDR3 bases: TGTGCCAGCAATACTCCAGGAACCTTGGTGTCCTACGAGCAGTACTTC.

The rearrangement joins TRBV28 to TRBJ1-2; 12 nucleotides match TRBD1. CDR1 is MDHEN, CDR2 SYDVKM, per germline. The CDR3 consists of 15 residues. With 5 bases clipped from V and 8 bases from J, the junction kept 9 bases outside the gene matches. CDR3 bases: TGTGCCAGCAGTGGACCCGGGACAGGGGGCCTAGGCTACACCTTC. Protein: CASSGPGTGGLGYTF.

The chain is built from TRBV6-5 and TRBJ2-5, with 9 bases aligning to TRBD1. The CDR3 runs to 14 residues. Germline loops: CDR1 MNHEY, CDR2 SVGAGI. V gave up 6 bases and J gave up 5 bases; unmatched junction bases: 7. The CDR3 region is CASRQGQGWETQYF. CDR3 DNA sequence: TGTGCCAGCAGGCAAGGACAGGGGTGGGAGACCCAGTACTTC.

The CDR3, as DNA: TGTGCCAGCAGTAACAGACAGGGCCGAGATTCACCCCTCCACTTT. This encodes CASSNRQGRDSPLHF. The genes are TRBV2 and TRBJ1-6; 7 nucleotides match TRBD1. CDR1 and CDR2 (germline): SNHLY, FYNNEI. The J segment lost 8 bases and the V segment lost 5 bases, leaving 9 bases of the junction unmatched. The length of the CDR3 is 15 residues.

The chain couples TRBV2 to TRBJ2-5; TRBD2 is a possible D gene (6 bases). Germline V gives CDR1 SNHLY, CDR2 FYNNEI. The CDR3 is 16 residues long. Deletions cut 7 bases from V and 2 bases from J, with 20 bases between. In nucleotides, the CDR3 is TGTGCCAGCACCCGGAGGGGCGGAGAGTCTCAAGAGACCCAGTACTTC. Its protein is CASTRRGGESQETQYF.